Listed below are T cell receptor beta chains from one sample, sequenced in a study of shared clonotypes between healthy human individuals. This table comes from immunoSEQ multiplex PCR, and its TCRdb copy is limited to in-frame clones, with some not included. Here the sample spans around 2,100,000 clones, over 85% being singletons. The source material was naive CD8+ T cells sorted from blood. The receptors come from a man aged 18 to 29 in good health. Both conserved end residues are part of each CDR3. The order of the fields is J gene, V gene, clone size, D gene, CDR3 protein, CDR3 DNA. A D gene is named only where the DNA matches it firmly. Only some rows state a clone size, as once, few, many or a class for expanded clones.

TRBJ1-1 | TRBV6-1 | - | TRBD1 | CASSEVIGTVINTEAFF | TGTGCCAGCAGTGAAGTTATCGGGACAGTAATCAACACTGAAGCTTTCTTT
TRBJ2-5 | TRBV5-1 | - | TRBD2 | CASSLVLAGRLEETQYF | TGCGCCAGCAGCTTGGTACTAGCGGGAAGGCTTGAAGAGACCCAGTACTTC
TRBJ2-7 | TRBV13 | - | - | CASSIRPSLTYEQYF | TGTGCCAGCAGTATCCGACCCAGTCTCACCTACGAGCAGTACTTC
TRBJ2-7 | TRBV7-9 | - | - | CASSLEGRWYEQYF | TGTGCCAGCAGCTTAGAGGGGCGGTGGTACGAGCAGTACTTC
TRBJ1-4 | TRBV19 | once | - | CASSTPPIEKLFF | TGTGCCAGTAGTACCCCCCCTATCGAAAAACTGTTTTTT
TRBJ2-2 | TRBV7-9 | - | - | CALGANTGELFF | TGTGCCTTAGGGGCGAACACCGGGGAGCTGTTTTTT
TRBJ1-5 | TRBV30 | - | - | CAWSGGRGVLILNQPQHF | TGTGCCTGGAGTGGGGGCAGGGGAGTTTTAATTTTGAATCAGCCCCAGCATTTT
TRBJ1-6 | TRBV27 | - | TRBD1 | CASSPGGFSPLHF | TGTGCCAGCAGCCCAGGGGGCTTCTCGCCCCTCCACTTT
TRBJ1-2 | TRBV19 | - | TRBD1 | CASSMARAGGYGYTF | TGTGCCAGTAGTATGGCCCGTGCAGGGGGCTATGGCTACACCTTC
TRBJ1-1 | TRBV5-6 | - | - | CASRTQGDTEAFF | TGTGCCAGCAGAACGCAGGGCGACACTGAAGCTTTCTTT
TRBJ2-7 | TRBV7-2 | once | TRBD2 | CASSLGVAGAYEQYF | TGTGCCAGCAGCTTAGGAGTAGCGGGAGCCTACGAGCAGTACTTC
TRBJ2-3 | TRBV10-3 | - | TRBD2 | CAISDGTSLTDTQYF | TGTGCCATCAGTGACGGGACTAGTCTTACAGATACGCAGTATTTT
TRBJ1-2 | TRBV6-5 | - | - | CASSSGSIYGYTF | TGTGCCAGCAGCTCTGGCTCCATCTATGGCTACACCTTC
TRBJ1-1 | TRBV7-6 | - | - | CASSGRGDTEAFF | TGTGCCAGCAGCGGTCGTGGGGACACTGAAGCTTTCTTT
TRBJ2-7 | TRBV2 | - | TRBD1 | CATILGQGGEQYF | TGTGCCACCATTCTTGGACAGGGGGGAGAGCAGTACTTC
TRBJ2-7 | TRBV6-1 | - | TRBD1 | CASSVLGQGYEQYF | TGTGCCAGCAGTGTCTTGGGACAGGGCTACGAGCAGTACTTC
TRBJ2-1 | TRBV11-2 | once | TRBD2 | CASSLVPKGAGGVSEQFF | TGTGCCAGCAGCTTAGTCCCTAAGGGAGCGGGAGGAGTTAGTGAGCAGTTCTTC
TRBJ2-1 | TRBV4-3 | - | TRBD2 | CASSQDSGLAYSYNEQFF | TGCGCCAGCAGCCAAGATTCTGGACTAGCCTACTCCTACAATGAGCAGTTCTTC
TRBJ2-7 | TRBV13 | - | - | CASSLSRESYEQYF | TGTGCCAGCAGCTTATCCAGGGAGTCCTACGAGCAGTACTTC
TRBJ2-5 | TRBV6-1 | - | - | CASSEALGARETQYF | TGTGCCAGCAGTGAAGCGCTGGGGGCTCGGGAGACCCAGTACTTC
TRBJ2-7 | TRBV19 | - | - | CASSVEGQDEQYF | TGTGCCAGTAGTGTGGAGGGTCAAGACGAGCAGTACTTC
TRBJ2-1 | TRBV5-1 | - | TRBD1 | CASSPSPGGQFNEQFF | TGCGCCAGCAGCCCCTCCCCAGGGGGACAATTTAATGAGCAGTTCTTC
TRBJ1-2 | TRBV7-9 | few | - | CASSGTQDLYGYTF | TGTGCCAGCAGCGGCACACAGGACCTATATGGCTACACCTTC
TRBJ2-2 | TRBV13 | - | - | CASSSETGANTGELFF | TGTGCCAGCAGCTCAGAGACGGGGGCCAACACCGGGGAGCTGTTTTTT
TRBJ2-1 | TRBV6-1 | once | - | CASSEWVDKGTEYNEQFF | TGTGCCAGCAGTGAATGGGTCGACAAGGGAACGGAGTACAATGAGCAGTTCTTC
TRBJ2-3 | TRBV10-3 | - | TRBD2 | CAIRPPSLAGGLPSTDTQYF | TGTGCCATCAGACCCCCGAGTCTAGCGGGAGGGCTGCCGAGCACAGATACGCAGTATTTT
TRBJ1-1 | TRBV19 | - | TRBD1 | CASSIGTGPTEAFF | TGTGCCAGTAGTATTGGGACAGGGCCGACTGAAGCTTTCTTT
TRBJ2-5 | TRBV7-6 | - | TRBD1 | CASTVASGTGYQETQYF | TGTGCCAGCACCGTAGCCTCCGGGACAGGCTACCAAGAGACCCAGTACTTC
TRBJ1-1 | TRBV5-4 | - | - | CASSLVTGLGAFF | TGTGCCAGCAGCTTGGTAACAGGGCTCGGAGCTTTCTTT
TRBJ2-7 | TRBV19 | - | TRBD1 | CASSIVGFDRAGYEQYF | TGTGCCAGTAGTATCGTTGGCTTTGACAGGGCCGGCTACGAGCAGTACTTC
TRBJ1-1 | TRBV10-3 | - | - | CAISPGPGGGTEAFF | TGTGCCATCAGTCCGGGCCCAGGCGGGGGCACTGAAGCTTTCTTT
TRBJ1-2 | TRBV6-1 | - | - | CASRVRGEWGYTF | TGTGCCAGCCGAGTGAGGGGGGAATGGGGCTACACCTTC
TRBJ2-1 | TRBV10-1 | - | - | CASSESRGNEQFF | TGCGCCAGCAGTGAGTCGAGGGGCAATGAGCAGTTCTTC
TRBJ2-7 | TRBV27 | - | TRBD2 | CASSLSRGLGEQYF | TGTGCCAGCAGTTTGTCCAGGGGACTAGGCGAGCAGTACTTC
TRBJ2-3 | TRBV9 | - | TRBD2 | CASSPFTRGTSVEDTQYF | TGTGCCAGCAGCCCATTTACTAGGGGGACTAGCGTTGAAGATACGCAGTATTTT
TRBJ2-7 | TRBV27 | - | - | CASSGAGSSYEQYF | TGTGCCAGCAGTGGGGCAGGGAGCTCCTACGAGCAGTACTTC
TRBJ1-5 | TRBV28 | - | TRBD1 | CASKAPGQGYRPQHF | TGTGCCAGTAAAGCCCCGGGACAGGGCTATCGGCCCCAGCATTTT
TRBJ2-7 | TRBV6-5 | - | - | CASSYDRTYEQYF | TGTGCCAGCAGCTACGACAGAACCTACGAGCAGTACTTC
TRBJ2-5 | TRBV9 | - | - | CASSVAPQETQYF | TGTGCCAGCAGCGTAGCTCCCCAAGAGACCCAGTACTTC
TRBJ2-4 | TRBV19 | - | - | CASTPGPSRGYIQYF | TGTGCCAGTACGCCGGGACCTTCCCGAGGGTACATTCAGTACTTC
TRBJ2-3 | TRBV9 | - | TRBD2 | CASSVVPSGITDTQYF | TGTGCCAGCAGCGTAGTCCCTAGCGGAATCACAGATACGCAGTATTTT
TRBJ1-2 | TRBV6-6 | - | - | CASSYSDSFYGYTF | TGTGCCAGCAGTTACTCGGACAGCTTCTATGGCTACACCTTC
TRBJ2-7 | TRBV5-6 | - | - | CASSAHSYEQYF | TGTGCCAGCTCGGCACACTCCTACGAGCAGTACTTC
TRBJ2-5 | TRBV19 | - | - | CASSLRLYQETQYF | TGTGCCAGTAGTTTACGACTCTACCAAGAGACCCAGTACTTC
TRBJ2-7 | TRBV29-1 | - | TRBD1 | CSVDGTGFGEQYF | TGCAGCGTTGATGGGACAGGGTTCGGCGAGCAGTACTTC
TRBJ2-1 | TRBV29-1 | - | - | CSVISGPEQFF | TGCAGCGTTATAAGCGGGCCCGAGCAGTTCTTC
TRBJ1-2 | TRBV5-4 | - | - | CASSLEGRGWAPYGYTF | TGTGCCAGCAGCTTAGAGGGCAGGGGATGGGCCCCCTATGGCTACACCTTC
TRBJ1-5 | TRBV28 | once | - | CATHPRETYQPQHF | TGTGCCACCCACCCCAGGGAGACATATCAGCCCCAGCATTTT
TRBJ2-7 | TRBV11-2 | - | - | CASSLTSSSSTYEQYF | TGTGCCAGCAGCTTGACCTCCTCATCATCGACCTACGAGCAGTACTTC
TRBJ2-5 | TRBV6-5 | once | TRBD1 | CASSPSPGQGETQYF | TGTGCCAGCAGTCCCTCCCCGGGACAGGGGGAGACCCAGTACTTC
TRBJ2-2 | TRBV6-6 | - | TRBD2 | CASGVVSGILTGELFF | TGTGCCAGCGGAGTAGTAAGCGGGATCCTCACCGGGGAGCTGTTTTTT